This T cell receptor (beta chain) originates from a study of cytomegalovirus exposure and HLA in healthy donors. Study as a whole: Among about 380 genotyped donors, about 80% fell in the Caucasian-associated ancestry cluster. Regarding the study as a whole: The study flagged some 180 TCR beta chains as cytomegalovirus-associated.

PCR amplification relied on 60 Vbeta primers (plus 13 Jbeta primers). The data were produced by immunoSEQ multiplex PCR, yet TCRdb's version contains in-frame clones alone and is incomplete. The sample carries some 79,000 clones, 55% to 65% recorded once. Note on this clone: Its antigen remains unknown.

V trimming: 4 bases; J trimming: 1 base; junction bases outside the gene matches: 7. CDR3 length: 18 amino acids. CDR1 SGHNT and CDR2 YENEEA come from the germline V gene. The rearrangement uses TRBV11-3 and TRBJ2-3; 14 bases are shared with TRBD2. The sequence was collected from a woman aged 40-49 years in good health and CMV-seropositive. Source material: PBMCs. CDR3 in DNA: TGTGCCAGCAGCTACGGACTAGCGGGAGGAATCGGCACAGATACGCAGTATTTT. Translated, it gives CASSYGLAGGIGTDTQYF.